This T cell receptor beta chain was recovered during a study of STAT3 mutations in large granular lymphocyte leukemia. Germline CDR1 SEHNR, CDR2 FQNEAQ (reference sequence). This CDR3 contains 15 residues. V was trimmed by 5 bases and J by 1 base, leaving 14 bases between them. Study results and limitations: Every T-cell large granular lymphocyte leukemia patient had at least one immunodominant TCR beta clonotype. Clonal expansion was inferred from other time points because no sample existed at each clone's first appearance. After therapy, 6 of 18 patients switched clonotypes, all new clones STAT3 wild type. Persisting codominant clonotypes may have hidden a small pathogenic clone. Differing intervals and regimens complicate linking therapy response to clone burden.

A remark on this clone: Its antigen remains unidentified.

Some clones are missing from TCRdb's copy, which holds only in-frame ones; the method was immunoSEQ multiplex PCR. The table lists about 7,000 clones, 45% to 65% of them singletons. The sequenced sample consisted of peripheral blood mononuclear cells. The clonotype originates from a boy aged 10-17 years with T-cell large granular lymphocyte leukemia. Some clones in this sample may be carry-over from other donors' samples. The V gene is TRBV7-9, the J gene TRBJ2-5; D perhaps matches TRBD1 (6 bases). Written as DNA, the CDR3 is TGTGCCAGCAGCCCAAACAGGGACCTCCAAGAGACCCAGTACTTC. It codes for CASSPNRDLQETQYF. The variable domain in full, completed from reference TRBV7-9 and TRBJ2-5, reads DTGVSQNPRHKITKRGQNVTFRCDPISEHNRLYWYRQTLGQGPEFLTYFQNEAQLEKSRLLSDRFSAERPKGSFSTLEIQRTEQGDSAMYLCASSPNRDLQETQYFGPGTRLLVL.